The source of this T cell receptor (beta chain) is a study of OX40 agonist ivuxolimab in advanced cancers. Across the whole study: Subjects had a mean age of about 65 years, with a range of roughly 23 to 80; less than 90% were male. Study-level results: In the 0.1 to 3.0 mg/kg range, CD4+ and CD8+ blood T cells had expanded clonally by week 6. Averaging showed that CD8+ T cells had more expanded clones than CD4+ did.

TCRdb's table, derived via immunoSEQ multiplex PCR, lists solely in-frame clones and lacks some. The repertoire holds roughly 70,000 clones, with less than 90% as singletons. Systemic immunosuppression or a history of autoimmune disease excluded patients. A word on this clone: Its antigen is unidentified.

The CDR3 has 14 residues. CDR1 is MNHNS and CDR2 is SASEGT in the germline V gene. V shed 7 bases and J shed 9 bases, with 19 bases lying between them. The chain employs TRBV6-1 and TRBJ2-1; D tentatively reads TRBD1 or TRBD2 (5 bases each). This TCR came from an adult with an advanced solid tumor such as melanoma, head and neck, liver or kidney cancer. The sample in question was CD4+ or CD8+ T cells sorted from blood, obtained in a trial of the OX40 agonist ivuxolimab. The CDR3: CASTESGAKFEQFF. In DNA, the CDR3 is TGTGCCAGCACCGAATCCGGGGCCAAGTTTGAGCAGTTCTTC.